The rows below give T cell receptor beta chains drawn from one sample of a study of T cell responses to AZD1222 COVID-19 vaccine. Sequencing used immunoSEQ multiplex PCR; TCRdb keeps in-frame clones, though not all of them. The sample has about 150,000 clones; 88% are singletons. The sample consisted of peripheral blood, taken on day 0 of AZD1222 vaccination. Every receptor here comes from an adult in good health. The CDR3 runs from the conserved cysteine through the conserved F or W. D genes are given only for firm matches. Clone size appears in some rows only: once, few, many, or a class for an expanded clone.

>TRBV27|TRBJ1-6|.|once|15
CASSHGPWDASPLHF
TGTGCCAGCAGTCATGGGCCGTGGGACGCTTCACCCCTCCACTTT
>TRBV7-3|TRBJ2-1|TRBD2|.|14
CASSFTASGGEQFF
TGTGCCAGCAGTTTTACGGCTAGCGGGGGTGAGCAGTTCTTC
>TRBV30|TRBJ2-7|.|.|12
CAWSLSSYEQYF
TGTGCCTGGAGTTTAAGCTCCTACGAGCAGTACTTC
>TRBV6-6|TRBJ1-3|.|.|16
CASSYPGLHSGNTIYF
TGTGCCAGCAGTTACCCCGGACTGCACTCTGGAAACACCATATATTTT
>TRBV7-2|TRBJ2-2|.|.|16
CASSLAQLVAAGELFF
TGTGCCAGCAGCTTAGCGCAGTTGGTAGCGGCCGGGGAGCTGTTTTTT
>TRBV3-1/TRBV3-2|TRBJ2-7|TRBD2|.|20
CASSRTGTSGRTILRWGQYF
TGTGCCAGCAGCCGGACGGGGACTAGCGGGAGGACAATCCTGCGGTGGGGGCAGTACTTC
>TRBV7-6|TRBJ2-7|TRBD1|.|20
CASSLAVSPSQGGRPYEQYF
TGTGCCAGCAGCTTAGCGGTATCCCCTTCACAGGGGGGCAGGCCCTACGAGCAGTACTTC
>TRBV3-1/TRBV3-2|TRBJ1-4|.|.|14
CASSFQGTNEKLFF
TGTGCCAGCAGCTTCCAGGGGACTAATGAAAAACTGTTTTTT
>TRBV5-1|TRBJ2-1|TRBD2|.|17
CASSSGTSGIKYNEQFF
TGCGCCAGCAGCTCTGGGACTAGCGGAATAAAGTACAATGAGCAGTTCTTC
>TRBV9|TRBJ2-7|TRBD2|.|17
CASSVEPGGLAGEEQYF
TGTGCCAGCAGCGTAGAACCAGGGGGACTAGCGGGAGAAGAGCAGTACTTC
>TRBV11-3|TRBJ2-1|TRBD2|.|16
CASSSRTSGIYNEQFF
TGTGCCAGCAGCTCGCGGACTAGCGGGATCTACAATGAGCAGTTCTTC
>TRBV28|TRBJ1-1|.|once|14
CASGSYRGNTEAFF
TGTGCCAGCGGATCATATAGGGGGAACACTGAAGCTTTCTTT
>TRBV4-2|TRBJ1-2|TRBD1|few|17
CASSQTPTGGGNYGYTF
TGTGCCAGCAGCCAAACCCCCACAGGGGGCGGAAACTATGGCTACACCTTC
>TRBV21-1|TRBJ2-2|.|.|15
CASSNGGRNTGELFF
TGTGCCAGCAGCAACGGGGGCCGCAACACCGGGGAGCTGTTTTTT
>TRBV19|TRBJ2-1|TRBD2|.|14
CASSKGLVSNEQFF
TGTGCCAGTAGTAAGGGACTAGTAAGTAATGAGCAGTTCTTC
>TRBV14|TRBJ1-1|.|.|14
CASSSRPGSKSAFF
TGTGCCAGCAGCTCCAGACCCGGATCGAAGTCGGCTTTCTTT
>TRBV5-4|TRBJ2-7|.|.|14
CASSLGQVAYEQYF
TGTGCCAGCAGCTTGGGCCAGGTGGCCTACGAGCAGTACTTC
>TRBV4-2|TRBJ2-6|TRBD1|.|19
CASNVGTVFRTSGANVLTF
TGTGCCAGCAACGTGGGGACAGTCTTCCGTACCTCTGGGGCCAACGTCCTGACTTTC